These 16 T cell receptor beta chains were sequenced from one sample in a study of T cell changes during pregnancy in multiple sclerosis. Here immunoSEQ multiplex PCR was the method, and the copy in TCRdb shows in-frame clones only, minus some. Of 57,000 or so clones in the sample, approximately 91% were seen once. The sample here was peripheral blood, taken in the second trimester of pregnancy. The receptor set was obtained from a female donor with multiple sclerosis, enrolled in a pregnancy study.

The chain combines TRBV10-1 with TRBJ2-3; possibly TRBD2 for D (6 bases). CDR3 length: 14 amino acids. V was pared by 0 bases and J by 11 bases, with 15 bases between. The germline gives CDR1 WNHNN, CDR2 SYGVQD (reference sequence). As DNA, the CDR3 is TGCGCCAGCAGTGAGTCCCATTCTGCGGGGAGGCAGTATTTT. Amino acid sequence: CASSESHSAGRQYF.

V and J are TRBV28 and TRBJ2-7; D might be TRBD1 (5 bases). Trimming cost V 7 bases and J 3 bases, with 13 bases left between them. The CDR3 is 13 amino acids. CDR1 is MDHEN, CDR2 SYDVKM, per germline. The CDR3 sequence: CASIGVWGYEQYF. The DNA for the CDR3 is TGTGCCAGCATAGGGGTTTGGGGCTACGAGCAGTACTTC.

V usage is TRBV5-1 and J usage is TRBJ1-2; D remains ambiguous. Per germline, CDR1 SGHRS and CDR2 YFSETQ. Trimming removed 0 bases from V and 3 bases from J, with 9 bases in between. The CDR3 is 14 residues long. This CDR3 reads CASSLGAFDYGYTF. CDR3 bases: TGCGCCAGCAGCTTGGGGGCTTTTGACTATGGCTACACCTTC.

This clone was found a few times. For the CDR3, the DNA is TGTGCCAGCAGCGTGACAGGGATCGGTGAAAAACTGTTTTTT. This sequence encodes CASSVTGIGEKLFF. V usage is TRBV9 and J usage is TRBJ1-4, with 7 nucleotides matching TRBD1. V shed 2 bases and J 7 bases; nucleotides not matched to a gene: 5. Germline V gene data show CDR1 as SGDLS and CDR2 as YYNGEE. The CDR3 covers 14 residues. Complete variable domain (other parts from reference TRBV9 and TRBJ1-4): DSGVTQTPKHLITATGQRVTLRCSPRSGDLSVYWYQQSLDQGLQFLIQYYNGEERAKGNILERFSAQQFPDLHSELNLSSLELGDSALYFCASSVTGIGEKLFFGSGTQLSVL.

The chain links TRBV6-5 to TRBJ1-1; no clear D. Trimming pared 6 bases from V and 4 bases from J, leaving 12 bases between. This CDR3 contains 13 residues. CDR1 and CDR2 (germline): MNHEY, SVGAGI. This CDR3 is CASSPGESTEAFF. Here the CDR3 DNA reads TGTGCCAGCAGCCCCGGAGAGTCCACTGAAGCTTTCTTT.

The chain links TRBV28 to TRBJ2-3, with 7 bases matching TRBD1. Trimming took 7 bases from V and 5 from J; bases not matched to a gene: 9. This CDR3 has 14 amino acids. Germline-derived CDR1 and CDR2 are MDHEN and SYDVKM. CDR3 residues: CASTLRSGGDTQYF. The CDR3 nucleotides are TGTGCCAGCACCCTCCGGTCAGGGGGAGATACGCAGTATTTT. The entire variable domain, with the rest obtained from reference TRBV28 and TRBJ2-3, is as follows: DVKVTQSSRYLVKRTGEKVFLECVQDMDHENMFWYRQDPGLGLRLIYFSYDVKMKEKGDIPEGYSVSREKKERFSLILESASTNQTSMYLCASTLRSGGDTQYFGPGTRLTVL.

This chain connects TRBV6-6 to TRBJ2-2, with TRBD2 matching 8 bases. CDR3 length equals 15 residues. Germline V gene sequence: CDR1 MNHNY, CDR2 SVGAGI (reference sequence). J gave up 6 bases and V 4 bases, and 7 bases lay outside the gene matches. CDR3 residues: CASSLSGGAPGELFF. The DNA of the CDR3 is TGTGCCAGCAGTTTATCCGGGGGGGCGCCCGGGGAGCTGTTTTTT.

The rearrangement uses TRBV4-2 and TRBJ2-2; 10 nucleotides agree with TRBD1. This CDR3 has 15 amino acids. V gave up 5 bases and J gave up 3 bases; unmatched junction bases: 3. Per the germline V gene, CDR1 is LGHNA and CDR2 is YNFKEQ. CDR3 sequence: CASSIDRGHTGELFF. DNA of the CDR3: TGTGCCAGCAGCATCGACAGGGGGCACACCGGGGAGCTGTTTTTT.

CDR3 amino acids: CAISKQGNTGELFF. CDR3 DNA sequence: TGTGCCATCAGTAAACAGGGGAACACCGGGGAGCTGTTTTTT. V and J are TRBV10-3 and TRBJ2-2; D may be TRBD1 (6 bases). V lost 5 bases and J lost 1, with 8 bases in between. Per the germline V gene, CDR1 is ENHRY and CDR2 is SYGVKD. CDR3 length equals 14 residues.

The CDR3 DNA reads as TGTGCCAGCAGCGTAGATGGGGCCCACAATGAGCAGTTCTTC. Translated, it gives CASSVDGAHNEQFF. The chain joins TRBV9 to TRBJ2-1; the D gene is possibly TRBD1 (5 bases). This CDR3 region has 14 residues. Germline loops: CDR1 SGDLS, CDR2 YYNGEE. V dropped 0 bases and J dropped 5 bases, with 9 bases sitting between them.

J is TRBJ2-5 and V is TRBV5-6, with 11 bases matching TRBD1. CDR1 and CDR2 (germline): SGHDT, YYEEEE. V shed 7 bases and J 5 bases; nucleotides not matched to a gene: 7. The CDR3 runs 14 residues. The CDR3 spells CASAGTGGFETQYF. CDR3 coding DNA: TGTGCCAGCGCTGGGACAGGGGGGTTTGAGACCCAGTACTTC.

V is TRBV4-3 and J is TRBJ2-6, with D perhaps TRBD1 (6 bases). Germline V CDR1 and CDR2: LGHNA, YSLEER. Trimming removed 3 bases from V and 0 bases from J, with 15 bases in between. The CDR3 is 18 amino acids. The CDR3 DNA reads TGCGCCAGCAGCCACCTCCAGGGGAAAAGCTCTGGGGCCAACGTCCTGACTTTC. This gives the protein CASSHLQGKSSGANVLTF.

This clone was counted a single time. The chain carries TRBV27 and TRBJ2-3; perhaps TRBD2 as D (5 bases). The V gene's germline CDR1 is MNHEY and CDR2 SMNVEV (reference sequence). The CDR3 has 14 amino acids. Trimming took 6 bases from V and 9 from J, leaving 19 bases between them. In DNA, the CDR3 is TGTGCCAGCAGCCCGCGGCGGACTGGTAGAACGCAGTATTTT. Its protein product is CASSPRRTGRTQYF.

The rearrangement uses TRBV2 and TRBJ2-7; 8 bases align to TRBD1. The CDR3 is 14 residues long. Germline V gene data show CDR1 as SNHLY and CDR2 as FYNNEI. Trimming removed 3 bases from V and 0 bases from J; junction bases left unmatched: 1. The chain's CDR3 is CASSDRGLSYEQYF. In DNA, the CDR3 is TGTGCCAGCAGTGACAGGGGGCTCTCCTACGAGCAGTACTTC. The full variable domain, rest sourced from reference TRBV2 and TRBJ2-7, is EPEVTQTPSHQVTQMGQEVILRCVPISNHLYFYWYRQILGQKVEFLVSFYNNEISEKSEIFDDQFSVERPDGSNFTLKIRSTKLEDSAMYFCASSDRGLSYEQYFGPGTRLTVT.

This clone came up a few times. The rearrangement joins TRBV30 to TRBJ1-4; 9 positions agree with TRBD1. Germline V gives CDR1 GTSNPN, CDR2 SVGIG (reference sequence). V was clipped by 2 bases and J by 8 bases; unmatched bases: 9. This CDR3 comprises 15 residues. CDR3: CAWSLGQGGAEKLFF. DNA of the CDR3: TGTGCCTGGAGTCTGGGACAGGGCGGTGCGGAAAAACTGTTTTTT.

The chain recombines TRBV19 with TRBJ2-1, with 7 bases matching TRBD2. J was trimmed by 0 bases and V by 8 bases; bases with no gene match: 7. CDR1 is LNHDA, CDR2 SQIVND, per germline (reference sequence). The CDR3 has 15 residues. This CDR3 reads CASSSGASSYNEQFF. The CDR3 DNA reads TGTGCCAGTTCTAGCGGCGCGAGCTCCTACAATGAGCAGTTCTTC.